Presented here are 24 T cell receptor beta chains from one specimen sequenced in a study of shared clonotypes between healthy human individuals. Sequencing used immunoSEQ multiplex PCR; TCRdb keeps in-frame clones, though not all of them. The sample carries more than 900,000 clones, about four fifths recorded once. The sequenced material came from memory CD4+ T cells from PBMCs. Subset defined: CD45RA-negative fraction. Every receptor here comes from a man younger than 30 in good health. Some clones in this sample may be carry-over from other donors' samples.

The rearrangement joins TRBV15 to TRBJ1-3, with a weak D call TRBD1 (5 bases). There are 14 residues in the CDR3. V lost 3 bases and J 3 bases, leaving 9 bases between the germline ends. Germline CDR1 LNHNV, CDR2 YYDKDF (reference sequence). The CDR3 region is CATSRRGGGNTIYF. The CDR3 DNA reads as TGTGCCACCAGCAGGAGGGGAGGTGGAAACACCATATATTTT. The full variable domain, completed using reference TRBV15 and TRBJ1-3, is DAMVIQNPRYQVTQFGKPVTLSCSQTLNHNVMYWYQQKSSQAPKLLFHYYDKDFNNEADTPDNFQSRRPNTSFCFLDIRSPGLGDTAMYLCATSRRGGGNTIYFGEGSWLTVV.

The V call is TRBV19, the J call TRBJ2-3; D not resolved. V was pared by 10 bases and J by 3 bases, with 14 bases between. The CDR3 length is 13 residues. The germline gives CDR1 LNHDA, CDR2 SQIVND (reference sequence). In DNA form, the CDR3 reads TGTGCCACGCGCGAGAGTCCGACAGATACGCAGTATTTT. Its translation: CATRESPTDTQYF.

Details on this clone: Distinct nucleotide sequences in the sample also encode this CDR3. The chain carries TRBV6-1 and TRBJ1-2, with unresolved D. CDR3 length: 12 residues. Germline V CDR1 and CDR2: MNHNS, SASEGT. V was clipped by 1 base and J by 3 bases, with 3 bases between them. DNA of the CDR3: TGTGCCAGCAGTGAAGGAGACTATGGCTACACCTTC. Translated, it gives CASSEGDYGYTF.

The gene calls are TRBV27 and TRBJ2-7, with 9 bases lining up with TRBD2. The CDR3 has 16 residues. With 5 bases clipped from V and 4 bases from J, the junction kept 12 bases outside the gene matches. Germline V lookup: CDR1 MNHEY, CDR2 SMNVEV (reference sequence). The CDR3 nucleotides read TGTGCCAGCAGTCGAAATTTAGCGGGAGTATTATACGAGCAGTACTTC. Its translation is CASSRNLAGVLYEQYF.

CDR3 DNA: TGTGCCAGCTCATCGACAGGTTTGAACACTGAAGCTTTCTTT. Its protein is CASSSTGLNTEAFF. The chain recombines TRBV18 with TRBJ1-1, with D possibly matching TRBD1 (6 bases). Germline CDR1 KGHSH, CDR2 LQKENI. The V and J ends lost 5 bases and 0 bases respectively, with 10 bases between them. This CDR3 is 14 amino acids long.

The rearrangement links TRBV9 to TRBJ1-3; no clear D gene. Trimming removed 3 bases from V and 4 bases from J, with 17 bases in between. This CDR3 has 16 residues. Per the germline V gene, CDR1 is SGDLS and CDR2 is YYNGEE. CDR3 sequence reads: CASSARSKATGNTIYF. The CDR3 nucleotides are TGTGCCAGCAGCGCCCGGTCCAAGGCGACGGGAAACACCATATATTTT.

This clone was recorded a few times. V and J are TRBV7-3 and TRBJ2-2; TRBD2 might be the D (5 bases). This CDR3 has 15 amino acids. Per germline, CDR1 SGHTA and CDR2 FQGTGA. Trimming shortened V by 5 bases and J by 1 base, and 11 bases separated the two germline ends. The CDR3 loop is CASSRERMNTGELFF. In DNA form, the CDR3 reads TGTGCCAGCAGCCGGGAAAGAATGAACACCGGGGAGCTGTTTTTT.

This clone was seen once. This chain connects TRBV5-1 to TRBJ2-2; 12 bases map to TRBD2. J was trimmed by 7 bases and V by 4 bases; bases with no gene match: 11. The CDR3 has 17 residues. The germline V gene encodes CDR1 SGHRS and CDR2 YFSETQ. CDR3 protein: CASSLPSSGRAHGELFF. The DNA of the CDR3 is TGCGCCAGCAGCCTCCCTTCTAGCGGGAGGGCTCACGGGGAGCTGTTTTTT.

This clone was detected ten times or more. This sequence joins TRBV4-1 and TRBJ2-5, with D maybe TRBD2 (6 bases). Germline lookup yields CDR1 MGHRA and CDR2 YSYEKL. Trimming cost V 3 bases and J 5 bases, with 16 bases left between them. This CDR3 comprises 15 residues. The CDR3 spells CASSHGRGVGETQYF. The CDR3 bases are TGCGCCAGCAGCCATGGCCGCGGGGTGGGGGAGACCCAGTACTTC.

This clone occurred once. The rearrangement uses TRBV7-3 and TRBJ2-7, with 7 bases that match TRBD2. Per the germline V gene, CDR1 is SGHTA and CDR2 is FQGTGA. The CDR3 loop spans 14 amino acids. The ends lost 5 bases at V and 0 bases at J; junction bases unmatched: 4. CDR3 sequence (DNA): TGTGCCAGCAGCCCGGGGGGTACCTCCTACGAGCAGTACTTC. Translating it yields CASSPGGTSYEQYF.

CDR3 sequence (DNA): TGTGCCAGTGTCAAGCACCAAAGGGGCGACACTGAAGCTTTCTTT. It encodes CASVKHQRGDTEAFF. The chain couples TRBV6-6 to TRBJ1-1; TRBD1 is a possible D gene (5 bases). CDR1 and CDR2 (germline): MNHNY, SVGAGI (reference sequence). Trimming left V 9 bases short and J 3 bases short, with 20 bases between. This CDR3 spans 15 amino acids.

The chain employs TRBV30 and TRBJ2-2; no clear D. The germline gives CDR1 GTSNPN, CDR2 SVGIG (reference sequence). V was pared by 3 bases and J by 7 bases, with 6 bases between. This CDR3 has 11 residues. CDR3 in DNA: TGTGCCTGGAGGGTAGTCGGGGAGCTGTTTTTT. As protein: CAWRVVGELFF.

A word on this clone: A read error is possible here, since a much larger clone lies one base away. The chain is built from TRBV29-1 and TRBJ2-7; D is perhaps TRBD2 (5 bases). V dropped 7 bases and J dropped 4 bases, with 17 bases sitting between them. Germline-derived CDR1 and CDR2 are SQVTM and ANQGSEA. The CDR3 contains 13 residues. The CDR3 reads CSASSRRGYEQYF. The CDR3, as DNA: TGCAGCGCCTCGAGCAGGAGAGGGTACGAGCAGTACTTC.

The chain employs TRBV2 and TRBJ2-1; D unclear. CDR1 and CDR2 (germline): SNHLY, FYNNEI. This CDR3 has 13 amino acids. Trimming pared 4 bases from V and 6 bases from J, leaving 10 bases between. DNA of the CDR3: TGTGCCAGCAGTGCCCTTCCGGGCAATGAGCAGTTCTTC. It translates to CASSALPGNEQFF.

This chain links TRBV7-8 with TRBJ2-1, with 11 bases fitting TRBD2. Unmatched junction bases numbered 5, after V lost 5 bases and J lost 5 bases. Germline CDR1 is SGHVS and CDR2 is FQNEAQ. This CDR3 is built from 15 residues. The CDR3 sequence is CASSPGLAENNEQFF. The CDR3 DNA follows: TGTGCCAGCAGCCCGGGACTAGCGGAGAACAATGAGCAGTTCTTC.

The V call is TRBV7-3, the J call TRBJ2-6; D might be TRBD1 (5 bases). V was trimmed by 5 bases and J by 0 bases, leaving 8 bases between them. Germline V gene data show CDR1 as SGHTA and CDR2 as FQGTGA. This CDR3 is built from 15 residues. CDR3 sequence (DNA): TGTGCCAGCAGCCGACAGAGCTCTGGGGCCAACGTCCTGACTTTC. This translates into CASSRQSSGANVLTF.

The rearrangement joins TRBV6-5 to TRBJ2-7; 9 bases match TRBD2. V was clipped by 2 bases and J by 2 bases; unmatched bases: 7. The CDR3 is 16 residues long. Germline values: CDR1 MNHEY, CDR2 SVGAGI. CDR3 nucleotide sequence: TGTGCCAGCAGTTACAGTTGGGAGCGGGGGGCCTACGAGCAGTACTTC. This sequence encodes CASSYSWERGAYEQYF.

CDR3 sequence: CASSLVRISYNEQFF. Here the CDR3 DNA reads TGCGCCAGCAGCTTGGTTAGGATCTCCTACAATGAGCAGTTCTTC. The V and J genes are TRBV5-1 and TRBJ2-1; no clear D. The germline CDR1 and CDR2 sequences are SGHRS and YFSETQ. The CDR3 spans 15 residues. V dropped 0 bases and J dropped 0 bases, with 7 bases sitting between them.

Turning to this clone: Other DNA sequences within the sample encode an identical CDR3. This chain joins TRBV6-5 and TRBJ2-7; TRBD1 aligns across 8 bases. Germline CDR1 and CDR2: MNHEY and SVGAGI. The CDR3 is 12 amino acids. After removal of 8 bases from V and 1 base from J, the junction contained 1 base not matched to a gene. CDR3: CASRQGSYEQYF. The CDR3 DNA follows: TGTGCCAGCCGACAGGGGTCCTACGAGCAGTACTTC.

This clone was counted a single time. The chain carries TRBV6-1 and TRBJ1-2; 10 bases fit TRBD1. The CDR3 spans 13 residues. V gave up 2 bases and J gave up 8 bases; unmatched junction bases: 2. CDR1 is MNHNS and CDR2 is SASEGT in the germline V gene. For the CDR3, the DNA is TGTGCCAGCAGTGAATGGGACAGGGGCGGCTACACCTTC. Translation gives CASSEWDRGGYTF.

This chain uses TRBV28 with TRBJ2-3; TRBD1 agrees at 7 bases. V gave up 3 bases and J gave up 1 base; unmatched junction bases: 4. The CDR3 extends over 15 amino acids. Germline V gene sequence: CDR1 MDHEN, CDR2 SYDVKM. The CDR3 DNA follows: TGTGCCAGCAGTTTTTCGGGGACAGGCACAGATACGCAGTATTTT. Protein product: CASSFSGTGTDTQYF.

The chain recombines TRBV7-8 with TRBJ1-2, with D tentatively TRBD1 (5 bases). Germline assignment: CDR1 SGHVS and CDR2 FQNEAQ. The V and J ends lost 5 bases and 4 bases respectively, with 14 bases between them. The CDR3 sequence is 14 residues long. For the CDR3, the DNA is TGTGCCAGCAGCCCACTGGGGGGATTCTATGGCTACACCTTC. This sequence encodes CASSPLGGFYGYTF.

This chain joins TRBV5-1 and TRBJ2-5, with a weak D call TRBD1 (6 bases). V was shortened by 4 bases and J by 1 base, with 23 bases between the two germline ends. Germline V gene sequence: CDR1 SGHRS, CDR2 YFSETQ. The CDR3 spans 18 residues. In DNA form, the CDR3 reads TGCGCCAGCAGCCCCGGAGGTGGGGGCGCTAGAAGCCAAGAGACCCAGTACTTC. This sequence encodes CASSPGGGGARSQETQYF.

This rearrangement joins TRBV2 to TRBJ2-1; 7 bases line up with TRBD2. The CDR3 totals 14 residues. CDR1 and CDR2 (germline): SNHLY, FYNNEI. The ends lost 9 bases at V and 2 bases at J; junction bases unmatched: 7. This chain's CDR3 is CASRLAETYNEQFF. DNA for the CDR3: TGTGCCAGTAGACTAGCAGAGACCTACAATGAGCAGTTCTTC.